This TCR beta chain was observed in a study of early T cells in non-severe SARS-CoV-2 infection. As for the study in general: Sequencing was performed on bulk RNA from unsorted whole blood, leaving chains unpaired. General study points: Missing private and CD4 specificities, VDJdb matching favored anti-spike CD8 responses.

The protocol attached unique molecular identifiers to individual cDNA molecules. TCRdb reanalysed the 5' RACE reads using MiXCR and keeps one entry per CDR3 protein. This sample has approximately 65,000 distinct CDR3 sequences, with less than 15% found just once. This clonotype occurred a few times. Its specificity is unknown. V shed 5 bases and J shed 7 bases, with 17 bases lying between them. CDR1 and CDR2 (germline): LGHNT, FRNRAP. The length of the CDR3 is 14 residues. The material sequenced was whole blood. The clonotype was recovered from an adult who was a healthcare worker with PCR-confirmed SARS-CoV-2 infection or an uninfected control (not recorded which). The rearrangement links TRBV12-5 to TRBJ1-2, with unresolved D. DNA for the CDR3: TGTGCTAGTGGTCCCGAGGCGGGTTTAAGTGGCTACACCTTC. Translating gives CASGPEAGLSGYTF.